This TCR beta chain is from a study of shared clonotypes between healthy human individuals. Study summary: The donor pool was made up of two women and three men aged 18 to 49.

Selected positively for CCR7 and CD45RO-negative, naive CD8 cells excluded terminally differentiated effector memory CD45RA+ cells. Only Caucasian adults living in Nashville, Tennessee made up the donor group. About this clone: What it recognizes is unknown.

Overall study results and limits: Non-shared clonotypes had lower generation probabilities than clonotypes shared by all four sorted-subset donors.

V was shortened by 3 bases and J by 2 bases, with 21 bases between the two germline ends. CDR1 is KGHSY and CDR2 is FQNENV in the germline V gene. CDR3 length equals 18 residues. Sequencing used immunoSEQ multiplex PCR; TCRdb keeps in-frame clones, though not all of them. Of over 2,000,000 clones in the sample, roughly 93% are singletons; the top ten hold around 1.8%. V and J are TRBV16 and TRBJ2-3, with TRBD2 as a possible D gene (5 bases). Sequenced input: naive CD8+ T cells from PBMCs. The source is a man aged 18 to 29 in good health. Some clones in this sample may be carry-over from other donors' samples. CDR3 amino acids: CASSQGVGSSEDTDTQYF. As DNA, the CDR3 is TGTGCCAGCAGCCAGGGAGTGGGTAGCAGCGAGGACACAGATACGCAGTATTTT. The full variable domain, with the rest looked up from reference TRBV16 and TRBJ2-3, is GEEVAQTPKHLVRGEGQKAKLYCAPIKGHSYVFWYQQVLKNEFKFLISFQNENVFDETGMPKERFSAKCLPNSPCSLEIQATKLEDSAVYFCASSQGVGSSEDTDTQYFGPGTRLTVL.